This is a list of T cell receptor beta chains from one sample in a study of T-cell reconstitution after alpha-beta-depleted transplantation in children. TCRdb passed the PCR reads through MiXCR, listing each CDR3 protein once. The data contain 480,000 or so distinct CDR3 sequences, about 11% of them singletons. The source material was PBMCs, sampled before TCRalphabeta/CD19-depleted stem cell transplant. Receptor source: a child aged 2 to 15 with inherited bone marrow failure, due to receive a stem cell transplant. The CDR3 runs from the conserved cysteine through the conserved F or W. Size values are once, few and many counts, or a class for expanded clones, and some rows have none.

CDR3 | V | size | J
CSASPPENTDTQYF | TRBV20-1 | many | TRBJ2-3
CASSKSPGDYNEQFF | TRBV2 | many | TRBJ2-1
CASSEGYQPQHF | TRBV25-1 | few | TRBJ1-5
CATSDPYTDTQYF | TRBV24-1 | few | TRBJ2-3
CASSLRTGLRYEQYF | TRBV7-9 | once | TRBJ2-7
CAISDLGGGVGGLSGNTIYF | TRBV10-3 | few | TRBJ1-3
CASSLGGFGEQYF | TRBV7-9 | many | TRBJ2-7
CASSFWGSNQPQHF | TRBV12-3/TRBV12-4 | many | TRBJ1-5
CASLRDSQETQYF | TRBV2 | few | TRBJ2-5
CASSTPGQGYYGYTF | TRBV4-1 | many | TRBJ1-2
CASSPLSGRGDNQQFF | TRBV6-1 | NA | TRBJ2-1
CASSLREQFF | TRBV7-2 | many | TRBJ2-1
CASSGNRGETQYF | TRBV7-7 | many | TRBJ2-5
CSARSGTSAETQYF | TRBV20-1 | many | TRBJ2-5
CASSDLAGGRDTQYF | TRBV28 | many | TRBJ2-3
CATHDPAARQPQHF | TRBV10-3 | many | TRBJ1-5
CASRGPNPDEQFF | TRBV7-9 | many | TRBJ2-1
CAISPGLAINEQYF | TRBV14 | NA | TRBJ2-7
CASSVSAGRGARYTQYF | TRBV9 | many | TRBJ2-3
CAWSGGVGDTQYF | TRBV30 | NA | TRBJ2-3
CASSPASITGELFF | TRBV27 | NA | TRBJ2-2
CSARQRSEQYF | TRBV20-1 | many | TRBJ2-7
CSARDIGQVDNYGYTF | TRBV20-1 | many | TRBJ1-2
CASSIPGGETQYF | TRBV7-8 | many | TRBJ2-5
CASSLPTPSYEQYF | TRBV7-8 | many | TRBJ2-7
CAISELSETQYF | TRBV10-3 | many | TRBJ2-5
CSASFLTSGSEQYF | TRBV20-1 | few | TRBJ2-7
CASSFRAENTEAFF | TRBV7-9 | many | TRBJ1-1
CSASADRVYEQYF | TRBV20-1 | NA | TRBJ2-7
CSAREWDIFWETQYF | TRBV20-1 | few | TRBJ2-5
CASSQVLRVTTGELFF | TRBV4-1 | NA | TRBJ2-2
CASSGLRDRVLNTGELFF | TRBV9 | many | TRBJ2-2
CASSLDHGGQETQYF | TRBV7-9 | NA | TRBJ2-5
CASSLDVGGYGYTF | TRBV7-2 | many | TRBJ1-2
CAISPIYRPGTTGELFF | TRBV10-3 | few | TRBJ2-2
CASSFLLAGGGNEQFF | TRBV27 | NA | TRBJ2-1
CAISGDTEAFF | TRBV6-2/TRBV6-3 | many | TRBJ1-1
CASSLARGGAHGEQYF | TRBV7-2 | few | TRBJ2-7
CASSLDVRQGRDGYTF | TRBV5-5 | few | TRBJ1-2
CASSQVAGQGDQPQHF | TRBV4-3 | many | TRBJ1-5
CSARLRTAGELFF | TRBV20-1 | few | TRBJ2-2
CASSDSSGGLYEQYF | TRBV10-2 | many | TRBJ2-7
CATSRELAGVFNEQFF | TRBV15 | many | TRBJ2-1
CASSDWTSGPSYEQYF | TRBV6-2/TRBV6-3 | few | TRBJ2-7
CASSQAFLGATEAFF | TRBV4-3 | many | TRBJ1-1
CAWTRGTSGNTIYF | TRBV30 | few | TRBJ1-3
CASSYPKSGRVNEQFF | TRBV6-5 | many | TRBJ2-1
CAIRTGGGTDTQYF | TRBV10-3 | many | TRBJ2-3
CASSQEVTRDLNTGELFF | TRBV4-3 | few | TRBJ2-2